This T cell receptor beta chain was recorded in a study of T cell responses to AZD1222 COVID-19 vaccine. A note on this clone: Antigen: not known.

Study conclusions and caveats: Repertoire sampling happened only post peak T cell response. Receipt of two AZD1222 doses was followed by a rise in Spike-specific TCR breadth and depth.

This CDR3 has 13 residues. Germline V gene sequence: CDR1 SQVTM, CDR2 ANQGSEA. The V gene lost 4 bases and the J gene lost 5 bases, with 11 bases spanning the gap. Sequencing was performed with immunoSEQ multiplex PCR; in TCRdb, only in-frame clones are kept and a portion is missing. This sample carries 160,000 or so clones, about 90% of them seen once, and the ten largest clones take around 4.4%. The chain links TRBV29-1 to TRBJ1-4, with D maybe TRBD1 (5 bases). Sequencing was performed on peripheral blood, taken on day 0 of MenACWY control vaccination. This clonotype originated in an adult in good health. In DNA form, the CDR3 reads TGCAGCGTTGGGCCCGGGACCAATGAAAAACTGTTTTTT. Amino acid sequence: CSVGPGTNEKLFF.